Detailed here is one TCR beta chain. The antigen remains unidentified. Amplification of TCR beta CDR3 regions was performed using RNA transcripts as template. First-round RT-PCR of the TCR CDR3 relied on the HTBI primer set. Each CDR3 protein gets one entry after TCRdb re-called the multiplex PCR reads with MiXCR. The sample includes some 490,000 distinct CDR3 sequences, under 25% of them seen just once. The data stem from a study of T cells in Graves' hyperthyroidism and ophthalmopathy. Background on the study: The blood sample was taken at first diagnosis, before treatment began. General study results and limits: For ophthalmopathy, model prediction preceded onset by a median roughly 5.9 months.

Germline trimming cut 4 bases from V and 0 bases from J; bases unmatched to any gene: 4. Germline V gene data show CDR1 as KGHDR and CDR2 as SFDVKD. The CDR3 is made up of 16 amino acids. A NOSPECS grade of at least 4, a Clinical Activity Score of at least 3 and duration under 3 months were recorded in ophthalmopathy patients. Uncontrolled infection, other autoimmune disease, pregnancy or lactation excluded patients. This chain uses TRBV24-1 with TRBJ1-4, with TRBD1 identical over 7 bases. The sequence came from a woman in her 70s with Graves' ophthalmopathy. The sample was blood. The CDR3 DNA is TGTGCCACCAGTGAGGGACAGAGTGCAACTAATGAAAAACTGTTTTTT. This gives the protein CATSEGQSATNEKLFF.